Following are 13 T cell receptor beta chains from one sample sequenced in a study of T cells in women clearing cervical HPV infection (dated by TCRdb to 2016 to 2019). Libraries were prepared through the immunoSEQ multiplex PCR assay. This immuneACCESS table, as held by TCRdb, lists in-frame sequences with V and J called but not all clones. Of the missing ones, under half trace to an unresolved V gene in checked studies; the others have no known cause. The table held for this sample gives more than 45,000 clones. Clones ranked in the top ten supply about 1.5% of the sample. Sequenced input: blood buffy coat. These receptor sequences come from a woman between 18 and 70 years old with a cervical HPV16 infection that either progressed to CIN3+ or cleared (not recorded which).

To note about this clone: The read comes to an end 3 residues before the CDR3 does, leaving the germline J gene to fill in the end. The V and J genes are TRBV2 and TRBJ1-1; TRBD1 aligns across 9 bases. Germline-derived CDR1 and CDR2 are SNHLY and FYNNEI. Unmatched junction bases numbered 2, after V lost 6 bases and J lost 3 bases. The CDR3 consists of 13 residues. The chain's CDR3 is CASSGDRDTEAFF. The CDR3 bases that were read are TGTGCCAGCAGCGGGGACAGGGACACTGAA.

With regard to this clone: The DNA ends 3 residues before the CDR3 does, and the rest of the CDR3 is filled in from the germline J gene. This chain connects TRBV6-2 or TRBV6-3 to TRBJ2-2; a possible D gene is TRBD1 (6 bases). The germline gives CDR1 MNHEY, CDR2 SVGEGT. The V end was cut by 5 bases, the J end by 3 bases, with 10 bases between. CDR3 length equals 14 residues. CDR3 residues: CASSRTGYTGELFF. The DNA read from the CDR3 is TGTGCCAGCAGTCGTACAGGGTACACCGGGGAG.

Concerning this clone itself: Read data end 3 residues before the CDR3 end; the end is taken from the germline J gene. The V call is TRBV29-1, the J call TRBJ2-5; D might be TRBD2 (6 bases). The CDR3 has 13 amino acids. CDR1 is SQVTM, CDR2 ANQGSEA, per germline. V lost 6 bases and J 5 bases, leaving 16 bases between the germline ends. The CDR3 sequence is CSVATGVGETQYF. CDR3 DNA (partial): TGCAGCGTAGCCACGGGGGTGGGGGAGACC.

Note on this clone: The CDR3 end falls 3 residues outside the read, so it is completed with the germline J gene. The gene calls are TRBV20-1 and TRBJ2-3, with 7 bases fitting TRBD1. The CDR3 extends over 15 amino acids. V trimming: 5 bases; J trimming: 0 bases; junction bases outside the gene matches: 8. Germline V lookup: CDR1 DFQATT, CDR2 SNEGSKA (reference sequence). CDR3: CSAPDRSTSTDTQYF. The CDR3 bases that were read are TGCAGTGCTCCGGACAGGTCGACTAGCACAGATACG.

As concerns this clone: The read terminates 3 residues ahead of where the CDR3 ends, so the germline J gene completes it. The chain couples TRBV19 to TRBJ1-1; 7 bases match TRBD1. The junction had 4 bases not matched to a gene; V was cut back by 1 base and J by 5 bases. Germline V gives CDR1 LNHDA, CDR2 SQIVND (reference sequence). The CDR3 covers 14 residues. The CDR3 DNA, read in part, is TGTGCCAGTAGTATAGGCGACAGGGTAACTGAA. Amino acid sequence: CASSIGDRVTE. The whole CDR3 is CASSIGDRVTEAFF.

Notes on this clone: Read sequence stops 3 residues before the CDR3 end, and the germline J gene provides the missing end. The J gene is TRBJ2-3, the V gene TRBV10-3; maybe TRBD1 (6 bases). The CDR3 is 13 residues long. Germline V gives CDR1 ENHRY, CDR2 SYGVKD. Trimming shortened V by 9 bases and J by 2 bases, and 12 bases separated the two germline ends. The DNA read from the CDR3 is TGTGCCATTGGACAGCCCCCCACAGATACG. Translation: CAIGQPPTDT. The complete CDR3 sequence is CAIGQPPTDTQYF.

A note on this clone: The CDR3 is cut off 3 residues early in the read; its end comes from the germline J gene. This chain connects TRBV20-1 to TRBJ1-1, with D perhaps matching TRBD1 (5 bases). The CDR3 is 12 amino acids. In germline, CDR1 is DFQATT, CDR2 SNEGSKA (reference sequence). V was cut by 3 bases and J by 5 bases, with 10 bases left in between. The CDR3 loop reads CSARGRATEAFF. The sequenced part of the CDR3 DNA is TGCAGTGCTAGGGGCAGGGCGACTGAA.

A remark on this clone: The read halts 3 residues ahead of the CDR3 end, with the missing end drawn from the germline J gene. The V call is TRBV7-9, the J call TRBJ1-4; tentative D call: TRBD1 (5 bases). The CDR3 extends over 14 amino acids. Trimming took off 5 bases at V and 7 bases at J, with 14 bases between the two ends. Germline V gene data show CDR1 as SEHNR and CDR2 as FQNEAQ (reference sequence). The CDR3 loop is CASSPGGDGEKLFF. The CDR3 DNA, read in part, is TGTGCCAGCAGCCCGGGGGGGGACGGTGAAAAA.

Turning to this clone: The sequenced fragment ends 3 residues before the CDR3 boundary, so the rest is inferred from the germline J gene. The V call is TRBV20-1, the J call TRBJ1-5, with 8 bases lining up with TRBD1. This CDR3 has 16 amino acids. The germline CDR1 and CDR2 sequences are DFQATT and SNEGSKA (reference sequence). The trim removed 6 bases at V and 6 bases at J, leaving 16 bases unmatched. CDR3 DNA, as far as it was read: TGCAGTGCCAAGAAAGCAGGACAGGGTTTTGTTCAGCCC. Its protein product is CSAKKAGQGFVQP. The whole CDR3 protein reads CSAKKAGQGFVQPQHF.

Details on this clone: The read ends 3 residues shy of where the CDR3 ends; the end is completed using the germline J gene. The chain joins TRBV9 to TRBJ2-3; 8 nucleotides match TRBD2. Unmatched junction bases numbered 11, after V lost 4 bases and J lost 4 bases. Germline V CDR1 and CDR2: SGDLS, YYNGEE. CDR3 length: 16 residues. The DNA read from the CDR3 is TGTGCCAGCAGCCTTGGCCCGGGACTAGGGCCAGATACG. Its protein product is CASSLGPGLGPDT. In full, the CDR3 reads CASSLGPGLGPDTQYF.

About this clone itself: The read terminates 3 residues before the CDR3 end, so the remaining end is supplied by the germline J gene. The V gene is TRBV7-3, the J gene TRBJ2-5; TRBD2 aligns across 7 bases. This CDR3 comprises 14 residues. Trimming took 8 bases from V and 1 from J; bases not matched to a gene: 7. Germline V CDR1 and CDR2: SGHTA, FQGTGA. CDR3 in amino acids: CASSRGGGQETQYF. CDR3 bases read: TGTGCCAGCTCCCGAGGCGGGGGCCAAGAGACC.

A remark on this clone: The observed sequence ends 3 residues before the CDR3 terminus, with the missing tail filled in from the germline J gene. V usage is TRBV6-2 or TRBV6-3 and J usage is TRBJ1-1, with no clear D. With 2 bases removed from V and 5 bases from J, the gap between germline ends came to 6 bases. The CDR3 is 12 amino acids. CDR1 and CDR2 (germline): MNHEY, SVGEGT. The sequenced CDR3 bases are TGTGCCAGCAGTTACGCGGGGACTGAA. This codes for CASSYAGTE. The whole CDR3 is CASSYAGTEAFF.

The CDR3 protein is CSARDLRAGELFF. The sequenced CDR3 bases are TGCAGTGCTAGAGATCTACGGGCCGGGGAG. V gene TRBV20-1 combines with J gene TRBJ2-2; D gene unclear. Coverage ceases 3 residues before the CDR3 finishes, and the germline J gene fills in the end. The V end lost 0 bases, the J end lost 6 bases, and 8 bases lay between the germline ends. The CDR3 length is 13 residues. Germline CDR1 and CDR2: DFQATT and SNEGSKA (reference sequence).